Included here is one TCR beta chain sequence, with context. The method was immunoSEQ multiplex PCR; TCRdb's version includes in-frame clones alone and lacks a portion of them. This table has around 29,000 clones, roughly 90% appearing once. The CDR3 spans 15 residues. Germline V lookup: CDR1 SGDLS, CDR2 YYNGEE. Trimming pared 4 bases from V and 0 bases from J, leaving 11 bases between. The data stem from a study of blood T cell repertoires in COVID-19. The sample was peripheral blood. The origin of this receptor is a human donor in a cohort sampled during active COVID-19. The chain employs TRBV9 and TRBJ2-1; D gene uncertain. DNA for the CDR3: TGTGCCAGCAGCTCTAGGCCTCTCTCCTACAATGAGCAGTTCTTC. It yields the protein CASSSRPLSYNEQFF.